The sequence of this TCR beta chain was determined in a study of blood T cell repertoires in COVID-19. Study summary: Samples taken during acute and convalescent COVID-19 were collected in the United States, Italy and Spain. T cells, B-cell-depleted T cells, or PBMCs supplied cDNA or gDNA.

In the original processing: Nucleated cell counts were estimated from reference gene primer amplification. The protocol was immunoSEQ multiplex PCR, while the TCRdb copy is restricted to in-frame clones and leaves out a portion. Clone size and the V and J calls come from that table; the DNA yielded D and trimming. The table has fewer than 200,000 clones, more than 70% seen once. This sequence originates from a man aged 35-49 years with active or convalescent COVID-19. The sequenced sample consisted of peripheral blood.

CDR3 nucleotides: TGTGCCAGCAGTGAGGGACAGGGTTCGCTCGGCAATCAGCCCCAGCATTTT. This sequence encodes CASSEGQGSLGNQPQHF. The chain has TRBV6-1 and TRBJ1-5; TRBD1 matches 9 bases. CDR3 length: 17 residues. Trimming at V came to 3 bases and at J to 2 bases, leaving 8 bases not matched to a gene. CDR1 is MNHNS, CDR2 SASEGT, per germline.